This T cell receptor (beta chain) was identified during a study of PD-L1 blockade in urothelial cancer. About the research overall: Blood yielded a median of approximately 130,000 T cells per sample. Study-level points and caveats: Greater 3-week expansion of tumor-associated blood clones was recorded for durable-benefit patients.

Synthetically made TCR analog templates were put into each PCR as spikes. Method: immunoSEQ multiplex PCR; TCRdb's copy keeps in-frame clones and lacks some. The sample lists around 70,000 clones; 84% were seen once. V shed 6 bases and J 3 bases; nucleotides not matched to a gene: 7. The CDR3 runs to 15 residues. The germline CDR1 and CDR2 sequences are LNHDA and SQIVND (reference sequence). As to this clone: Its antigen is currently unknown.

Time point here: pretreatment peripheral blood. The V and J genes are TRBV19 and TRBJ1-1, with 10 bases aligning to TRBD1. The sequencing here drew on PBMCs, taken around atezolizumab (anti-PD-L1) treatment. The TCR originated in a woman in her 70s with urothelial cancer. CDR3 sequence (DNA): TGTGCCAGTAGCAGCAGACAGGGGGCGGACACTGAAGCTTTCTTT. Protein: CASSSRQGADTEAFF. Based on the CDR3 plus reference TRBV19 and TRBJ1-1, the full variable domain is DGGITQSPKYLFRKEGQNVTLSCEQNLNHDAMYWYRQDPGQGLRLIYYSQIVNDFQKGDIAEGYSVSREKKESFPLTVTSAQKNPTAFYLCASSSRQGADTEAFFGQGTRLTVV.